Listed below are T cell receptor beta chains from one sample, sequenced in a study of a mutant IDH1 vaccine in newly diagnosed glioma. The method was immunoSEQ multiplex PCR; TCRdb's version includes in-frame clones alone and lacks a portion of them. There are around 100,000 clones in the sample; about 90% occur only once, and roughly 0.55% lies in the top ten. Antigen specificity for these receptors is unknown. The sample was PBMCs, taken from a glioma patient whose treatment included an IDH1 peptide vaccine. The receptors were gathered from a woman in her fifties or sixties with glioma. The CDR3 runs from the conserved cysteine through the conserved F or W. Each record gives: V gene, D gene, J gene, clone size, CDR3 DNA, CDR3 protein. A D gene is named only where the DNA matches it firmly. Size values are once, few and many counts, or a class for expanded clones, and some rows have none.

v_gene: TRBV13; d_gene: NA; j_gene: TRBJ2-3; abundance: NA; CDR3nt: TGTGCCAGCAGCGACCGGACGGAGGGGGATACGCAGTATTTT; CDR3aa: CASSDRTEGDTQYF
v_gene: TRBV25-1; d_gene: TRBD1; j_gene: TRBJ2-3; abundance: NA; CDR3nt: TGTGCCAGCAGTGAACTCACTACTGGGACAGCTGTCACAGATACGCAGTATTTT; CDR3aa: CASSELTTGTAVTDTQYF
v_gene: TRBV6-5; d_gene: NA; j_gene: TRBJ2-2; abundance: NA; CDR3nt: TGTGCCAGCAGTTACCGTGAGGGCCCCGGGGAGCTGTTTTTT; CDR3aa: CASSYREGPGELFF
v_gene: TRBV5-1; d_gene: NA; j_gene: TRBJ2-3; abundance: NA; CDR3nt: TGCGCCAGCAGCTTGGTTGACTCAGGATTCACAGATACGCAGTATTTT; CDR3aa: CASSLVDSGFTDTQYF
v_gene: TRBV2; d_gene: NA; j_gene: TRBJ2-2; abundance: NA; CDR3nt: TGTGCCAGCAGTGAACTCTCGGCCGGGGAGCTGTTTTTT; CDR3aa: CASSELSAGELFF
v_gene: TRBV5-4; d_gene: TRBD2; j_gene: TRBJ2-1; abundance: NA; CDR3nt: TGTGCCAGCAGCTTGGGTGGTTCGGCGGGAGTGGGCGATGAGCAGTTCTTC; CDR3aa: CASSLGGSAGVGDEQFF
v_gene: TRBV29-1; d_gene: NA; j_gene: TRBJ1-1; abundance: NA; CDR3nt: TGCAGCGGGAATGTACTGAACACTGAAGCTTTCTTT; CDR3aa: CSGNVLNTEAFF
v_gene: TRBV15; d_gene: TRBD2; j_gene: TRBJ2-7; abundance: NA; CDR3nt: TGTGCCACCAGCCTTGGGACTAGCGGCTACGAGCAGTACTTC; CDR3aa: CATSLGTSGYEQYF
v_gene: TRBV12-5; d_gene: NA; j_gene: TRBJ1-1; abundance: few; CDR3nt: TGTGCTAGTGGTTTGGGGCAGATGAACACTGAAGCTTTCTTT; CDR3aa: CASGLGQMNTEAFF
v_gene: TRBV9; d_gene: NA; j_gene: TRBJ2-7; abundance: NA; CDR3nt: TGTGCCAGCAGCGTAGTCCCGGGATTCCGGTACGAGCAGTACTTC; CDR3aa: CASSVVPGFRYEQYF
v_gene: TRBV6-5; d_gene: NA; j_gene: TRBJ2-3; abundance: NA; CDR3nt: TGTGCCAGCAGTTGGGACGGGAACACAGATACGCAGTATTTT; CDR3aa: CASSWDGNTDTQYF
v_gene: TRBV15; d_gene: TRBD1; j_gene: TRBJ1-2; abundance: NA; CDR3nt: TGTGCCACCAGCAGAGAAGTTGGACAGGCCTATGGCTACACCTTC; CDR3aa: CATSREVGQAYGYTF
v_gene: TRBV4-1; d_gene: TRBD2; j_gene: TRBJ2-1; abundance: NA; CDR3nt: TGCGCCAGCAGCCAAGATTGGGGGACTAGCGGGCTAGGTGAGCAGTTCTTC; CDR3aa: CASSQDWGTSGLGEQFF
v_gene: TRBV7-3; d_gene: NA; j_gene: TRBJ1-1; abundance: NA; CDR3nt: TGTGCCAGCAGCTTAACCCACAGGGTGATGAACACTGAAGCTTTCTTT; CDR3aa: CASSLTHRVMNTEAFF
v_gene: TRBV10-1; d_gene: NA; j_gene: TRBJ2-7; abundance: NA; CDR3nt: TGCGCCAGCAGTCAGACCGGACTATGGGACGAGCAGTACTTC; CDR3aa: CASSQTGLWDEQYF
v_gene: TRBV30; d_gene: NA; j_gene: TRBJ1-6; abundance: NA; CDR3nt: TGTGCCTGGAGTGTACTCTTCTCCTATAATTCACCCCTCCACTTT; CDR3aa: CAWSVLFSYNSPLHF
v_gene: TRBV6-1; d_gene: NA; j_gene: TRBJ1-5; abundance: NA; CDR3nt: TGTGCCAGCAGTGAAGGGTCTGGAAATCAGCCCCAGCATTTT; CDR3aa: CASSEGSGNQPQHF
v_gene: TRBV6-1; d_gene: NA; j_gene: TRBJ2-7; abundance: few; CDR3nt: TGTGCCAGCAAAGAGGGCCCCTACGAGCAGTACTTC; CDR3aa: CASKEGPYEQYF
v_gene: TRBV10-3; d_gene: NA; j_gene: TRBJ2-2; abundance: NA; CDR3nt: TGTGCCATCAGTAGGGACGCCGAAACCGGGGAGCTGTTTTTT; CDR3aa: CAISRDAETGELFF
v_gene: TRBV28; d_gene: NA; j_gene: TRBJ2-7; abundance: NA; CDR3nt: TGTGCCAGCAGTTTGATAGGATACGAGCAGTACTTC; CDR3aa: CASSLIGYEQYF
v_gene: TRBV27; d_gene: TRBD1; j_gene: TRBJ2-7; abundance: NA; CDR3nt: TGTGCCAGCAGTTCCCAAGTCCGGACAGGGGCCACCTACGAGCAGTACTTC; CDR3aa: CASSSQVRTGATYEQYF
v_gene: TRBV9; d_gene: TRBD2; j_gene: TRBJ2-3; abundance: NA; CDR3nt: TGTGCCAGCAGCGCGTCTGTTTTGCGGGAGGGCCGCGGGGCGGTAGATACGCAGTATTTT; CDR3aa: CASSASVLREGRGAVDTQYF
v_gene: TRBV30; d_gene: NA; j_gene: TRBJ1-4; abundance: NA; CDR3nt: TGTGCCTGGAATAACGTCCGGGGAAAACTGTTTTTT; CDR3aa: CAWNNVRGKLFF
v_gene: TRBV6-1; d_gene: NA; j_gene: TRBJ1-3; abundance: NA; CDR3nt: TGTGCCAGCGGCAGTCACTCTGGAAACACCATATATTTT; CDR3aa: CASGSHSGNTIYF
v_gene: TRBV13; d_gene: TRBD1; j_gene: TRBJ2-1; abundance: NA; CDR3nt: TGTGCCAGCAGCATCGGGACAGGGATCGATGAGCAGTTCTTC; CDR3aa: CASSIGTGIDEQFF
v_gene: TRBV19; d_gene: TRBD2; j_gene: TRBJ2-2; abundance: NA; CDR3nt: TGTGCCAGTAGTATCGTGATAGGGGGTCTTTTAGCGGGAGGGCCGGGCACCGGGGAGCTGTTTTTT; CDR3aa: CASSIVIGGLLAGGPGTGELFF
v_gene: TRBV6-4; d_gene: NA; j_gene: TRBJ1-2; abundance: NA; CDR3nt: TGTGCCAGCAGCGCTCAACCCGGGGCCTATGGCTACACCTTC; CDR3aa: CASSAQPGAYGYTF
v_gene: TRBV6-1; d_gene: TRBD1; j_gene: TRBJ1-5; abundance: once; CDR3nt: TGTGCCAGCAGGACAGGGAACAATCAGCCCCAGCATTTT; CDR3aa: CASRTGNNQPQHF
v_gene: TRBV30; d_gene: NA; j_gene: TRBJ1-1; abundance: once; CDR3nt: TGTGCCTGGACCCGGAACACTGAAGCTTTCTTT; CDR3aa: CAWTRNTEAFF
v_gene: TRBV10-3; d_gene: NA; j_gene: TRBJ1-3; abundance: NA; CDR3nt: TGTGCCATCAGGTCGGGGGTCGGAAACACCATATATTTT; CDR3aa: CAIRSGVGNTIYF
v_gene: TRBV14; d_gene: NA; j_gene: TRBJ1-1; abundance: NA; CDR3nt: TGTGCCAGCAGCCAATGGCAGGGGAGCGTCACTGAAGCTTTCTTT; CDR3aa: CASSQWQGSVTEAFF
v_gene: TRBV2; d_gene: NA; j_gene: TRBJ2-5; abundance: NA; CDR3nt: TGTGCCAGCAGCAGGGGGGAAGAGACCCAGTACTTC; CDR3aa: CASSRGEETQYF
v_gene: TRBV6-1; d_gene: NA; j_gene: TRBJ2-7; abundance: NA; CDR3nt: TGTGCCAGCAGTGCCAACAGGAATTACGAGCAGTACTTC; CDR3aa: CASSANRNYEQYF
v_gene: TRBV4-1; d_gene: NA; j_gene: TRBJ1-5; abundance: NA; CDR3nt: TGCGCCAGCAGCCCGGCAGGCGGTGATCAGCCCCAGCATTTT; CDR3aa: CASSPAGGDQPQHF
v_gene: TRBV2; d_gene: NA; j_gene: TRBJ2-2; abundance: NA; CDR3nt: TGTGCCAGCAGGGTCTTAACGGGGGTGTTCGGGGAGCTGTTTTTT; CDR3aa: CASRVLTGVFGELFF
v_gene: TRBV28; d_gene: NA; j_gene: TRBJ2-7; abundance: NA; CDR3nt: TGTGCCAGCACCGCCCGGGCGAAAGAGTACTTC; CDR3aa: CASTARAKEYF
v_gene: TRBV29-1; d_gene: TRBD1; j_gene: TRBJ2-7; abundance: NA; CDR3nt: TGCAGCGCCCACAGGGGCCCCTACGAGCAGTACTTC; CDR3aa: CSAHRGPYEQYF
v_gene: TRBV10-3; d_gene: NA; j_gene: TRBJ1-5; abundance: NA; CDR3nt: TGTGCCATCAGTCCCGACAATAGCAATCAGCCCCAGCATTTT; CDR3aa: CAISPDNSNQPQHF
v_gene: TRBV6-5; d_gene: NA; j_gene: TRBJ1-6; abundance: NA; CDR3nt: TGTGCCAGCAGTTACGGGCAGGGACGTCCCCTCCACTTT; CDR3aa: CASSYGQGRPLHF
v_gene: TRBV5-4; d_gene: NA; j_gene: TRBJ1-6; abundance: NA; CDR3nt: TGTGCCAGCAGCTTCCAGGGTCGTGATTCACCCCTCCACTTT; CDR3aa: CASSFQGRDSPLHF
v_gene: TRBV11-2; d_gene: NA; j_gene: TRBJ2-7; abundance: NA; CDR3nt: TGTGCCAGCAGCCCTCGGCAGTTTTACGAGCAGTACTTC; CDR3aa: CASSPRQFYEQYF
v_gene: TRBV29-1; d_gene: NA; j_gene: TRBJ2-7; abundance: NA; CDR3nt: TGCAGCGTCCTGAGTTCTATAGCGGCCGAGCAGTACTTC; CDR3aa: CSVLSSIAAEQYF
v_gene: TRBV4-1; d_gene: TRBD1; j_gene: TRBJ2-7; abundance: NA; CDR3nt: TGCGCCAGCAGCCAAGCGGGGACAGGGAGGTACGAGCAGTACTTC; CDR3aa: CASSQAGTGRYEQYF
v_gene: TRBV4-1; d_gene: TRBD1; j_gene: TRBJ2-7; abundance: NA; CDR3nt: TGCGCCAGCAGCCTGTCGACAGGGGCCTTCTTGAACGAGCAGTACTTC; CDR3aa: CASSLSTGAFLNEQYF
v_gene: TRBV7-8; d_gene: TRBD1; j_gene: TRBJ1-1; abundance: once; CDR3nt: TGTGCCAGCAGCTTCCAGGGGGTGGGGAGCACTGAAGCTTTCTTT; CDR3aa: CASSFQGVGSTEAFF
v_gene: TRBV7-8; d_gene: NA; j_gene: TRBJ2-2; abundance: NA; CDR3nt: TGTGCCAGCAGCTTCTACAGGGCCAACACCGGGGAGCTGTTTTTT; CDR3aa: CASSFYRANTGELFF
v_gene: TRBV10-3; d_gene: NA; j_gene: TRBJ1-2; abundance: NA; CDR3nt: TGTGCCATCAGTGGGGACGGCAACTATGGCTACACCTTC; CDR3aa: CAISGDGNYGYTF
v_gene: TRBV7-9; d_gene: NA; j_gene: TRBJ2-7; abundance: NA; CDR3nt: TGTGCCAGCAGCTTACGGGGGAGGAGCTCCTACGAGCAGTACTTC; CDR3aa: CASSLRGRSSYEQYF
v_gene: TRBV5-1; d_gene: NA; j_gene: TRBJ2-3; abundance: few; CDR3nt: TGCGCCAGCAGCTCGTTTAACCGCAGGCCTGGCACAGATACGCAGTATTTT; CDR3aa: CASSSFNRRPGTDTQYF
v_gene: TRBV18; d_gene: TRBD1; j_gene: TRBJ2-7; abundance: NA; CDR3nt: TGTGCCAGCTCACCTTTCCGGGACAGCCCCTACGAGCAGTACTTC; CDR3aa: CASSPFRDSPYEQYF